What follows describes a single TCR beta chain. This record comes from a study of molecular identifiers for immune sequencing clone quantification. When naive CD8 T cells were sorted, they were gated as CD8+CD4-CCR7+CD45RA+. Via MiXCR, TCRdb re-called the PCR reads, giving one row per CDR3 protein. The sample holds some 65,000 distinct CDR3 sequences, about 18% seen once. The length of the CDR3 is 13 residues. Germline V gives CDR1 SGHKS, CDR2 YYEKEE (reference sequence). V was cut by 1 base and J by 3 bases, with 7 bases left in between. This chain connects TRBV5-5 to TRBJ1-1; D ambiguous. Sequenced material: naive CD8+ T cells from blood, with Jurkat cell RNA spiked in. Subset given: FACS-sorted CD8+CD4-CCR7+CD45RA+ naive T cells. This receptor was taken from a human donor in good health. Some libraries in this study had Jurkat cell RNA spiked in. The CDR3 DNA sequence: TGTGCCAGCAGCTTGAATCGGCACACTGAAGCTTTCTTT. It codes for CASSLNRHTEAFF.